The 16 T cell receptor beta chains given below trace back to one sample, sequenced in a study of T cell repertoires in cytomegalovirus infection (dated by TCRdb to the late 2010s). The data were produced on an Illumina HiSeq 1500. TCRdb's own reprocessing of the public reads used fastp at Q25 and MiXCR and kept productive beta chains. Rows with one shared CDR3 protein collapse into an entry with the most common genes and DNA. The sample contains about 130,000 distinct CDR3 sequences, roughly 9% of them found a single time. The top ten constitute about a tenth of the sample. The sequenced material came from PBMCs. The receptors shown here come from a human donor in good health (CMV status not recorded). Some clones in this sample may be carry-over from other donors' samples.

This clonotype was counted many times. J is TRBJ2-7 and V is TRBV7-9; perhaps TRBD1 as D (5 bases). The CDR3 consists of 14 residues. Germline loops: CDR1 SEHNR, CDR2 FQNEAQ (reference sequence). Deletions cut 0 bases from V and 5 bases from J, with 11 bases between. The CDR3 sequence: CASSLARVANEQYF. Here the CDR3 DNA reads TGTGCCAGCAGCTTAGCCAGGGTTGCCAACGAGCAGTACTTC. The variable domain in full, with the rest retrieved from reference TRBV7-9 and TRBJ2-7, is DTGVSQNPRHKITKRGQNVTFRCDPISEHNRLYWYRQTLGQGPEFLTYFQNEAQLEKSRLLSDRFSAERPKGSFSTLEIQRTEQGDSAMYLCASSLARVANEQYFGPGTRLTVT.

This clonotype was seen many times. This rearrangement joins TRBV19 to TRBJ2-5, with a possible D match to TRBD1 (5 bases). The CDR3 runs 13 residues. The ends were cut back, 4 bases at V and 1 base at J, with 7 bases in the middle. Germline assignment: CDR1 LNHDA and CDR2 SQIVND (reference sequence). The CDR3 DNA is TGTGCCAGTAGTACGGACATCCAAGAGACCCAGTACTTC. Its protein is CASSTDIQETQYF.

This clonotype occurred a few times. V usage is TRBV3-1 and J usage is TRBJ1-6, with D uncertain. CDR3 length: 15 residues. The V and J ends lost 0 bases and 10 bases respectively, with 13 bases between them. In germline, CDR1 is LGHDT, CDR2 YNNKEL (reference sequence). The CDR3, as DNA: TGTGCCAGCAGCCAAGAGGCTGGCCTTGGATCACCCCTCCACTTT. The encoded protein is CASSQEAGLGSPLHF.

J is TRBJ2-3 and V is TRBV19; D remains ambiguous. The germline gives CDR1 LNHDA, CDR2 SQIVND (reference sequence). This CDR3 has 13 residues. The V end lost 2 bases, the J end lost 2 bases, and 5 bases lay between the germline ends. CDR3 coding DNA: TGTGCCAGTAGTATACTGGTCACAGATACGCAGTATTTT. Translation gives CASSILVTDTQYF.

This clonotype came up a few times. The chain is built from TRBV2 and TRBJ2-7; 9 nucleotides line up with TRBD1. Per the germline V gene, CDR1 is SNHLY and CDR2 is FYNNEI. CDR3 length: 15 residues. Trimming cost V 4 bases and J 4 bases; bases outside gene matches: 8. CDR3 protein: CASSVGDRVLYEQYF. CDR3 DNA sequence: TGTGCCAGCAGTGTCGGGGACAGGGTTTTGTACGAGCAGTACTTC.

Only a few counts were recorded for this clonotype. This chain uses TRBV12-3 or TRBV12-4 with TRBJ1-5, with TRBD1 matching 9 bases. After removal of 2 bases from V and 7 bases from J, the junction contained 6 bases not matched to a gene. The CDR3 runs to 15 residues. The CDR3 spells CASSLKQGARQPQHF. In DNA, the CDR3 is TGTGCCAGCAGTTTAAAACAGGGGGCGAGACAGCCCCAGCATTTT.

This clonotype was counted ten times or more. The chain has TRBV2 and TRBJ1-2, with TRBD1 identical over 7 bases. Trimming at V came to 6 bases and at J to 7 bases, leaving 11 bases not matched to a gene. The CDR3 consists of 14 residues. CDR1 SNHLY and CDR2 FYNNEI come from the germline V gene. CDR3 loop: CASRPGTAWGGYTF. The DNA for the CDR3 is TGTGCCAGCAGACCCGGGACAGCCTGGGGTGGCTACACCTTC.

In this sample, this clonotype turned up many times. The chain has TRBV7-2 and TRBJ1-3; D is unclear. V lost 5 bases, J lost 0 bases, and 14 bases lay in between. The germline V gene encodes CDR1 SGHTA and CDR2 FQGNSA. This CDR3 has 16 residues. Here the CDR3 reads CASSPRRRISGNTIYF. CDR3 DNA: TGTGCCAGCAGCCCGCGTAGGAGAATCTCTGGAAACACCATATATTTT.

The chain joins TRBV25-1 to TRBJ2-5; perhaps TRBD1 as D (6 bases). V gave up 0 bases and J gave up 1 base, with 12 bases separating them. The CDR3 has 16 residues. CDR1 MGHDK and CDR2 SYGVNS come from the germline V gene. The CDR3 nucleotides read TGTGCCAGCAGTGAATACGGTTGGGACATCCAAGAGACCCAGTACTTC. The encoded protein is CASSEYGWDIQETQYF.

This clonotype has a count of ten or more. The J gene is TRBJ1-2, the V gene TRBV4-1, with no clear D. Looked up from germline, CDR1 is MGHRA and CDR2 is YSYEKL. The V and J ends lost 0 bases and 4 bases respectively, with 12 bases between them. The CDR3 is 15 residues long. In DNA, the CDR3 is TGCGCCAGCAGCCAAGAAGAGCAGCAGTTCTATGGCTACACCTTC. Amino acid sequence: CASSQEEQQFYGYTF.

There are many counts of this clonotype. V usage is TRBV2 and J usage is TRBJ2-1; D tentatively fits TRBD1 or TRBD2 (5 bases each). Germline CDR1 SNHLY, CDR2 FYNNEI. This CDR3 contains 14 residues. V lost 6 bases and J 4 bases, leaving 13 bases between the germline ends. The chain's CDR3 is CASRRGVTYNEQFF. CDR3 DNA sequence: TGTGCCAGCAGAAGGGGAGTCACTTACAATGAGCAGTTCTTC.

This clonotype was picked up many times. CDR3 nucleotide sequence: TGTGCCAGCAGCCGGACCTCTGGAAACACCATATATTTT. It yields the protein CASSRTSGNTIYF. The V gene is TRBV12-3 or TRBV12-4, the J gene TRBJ1-3; D remains ambiguous. V dropped 6 bases and J dropped 0 bases, with 6 bases sitting between them. The CDR3 is made up of 13 amino acids.

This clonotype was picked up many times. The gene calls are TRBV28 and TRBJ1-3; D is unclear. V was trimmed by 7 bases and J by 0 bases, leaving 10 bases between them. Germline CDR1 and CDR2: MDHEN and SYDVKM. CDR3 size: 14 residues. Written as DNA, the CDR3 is TGTGCCAGCATAGAGGCACGCTCTGGAAACACCATATATTTT. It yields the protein CASIEARSGNTIYF.

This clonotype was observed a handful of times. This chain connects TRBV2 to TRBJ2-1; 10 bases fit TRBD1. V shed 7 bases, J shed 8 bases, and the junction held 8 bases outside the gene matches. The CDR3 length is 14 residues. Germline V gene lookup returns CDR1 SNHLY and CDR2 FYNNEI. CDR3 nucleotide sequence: TGTGCCAGCAATACCAGACAGGGGGCCGATGAGCAGTTCTTC. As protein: CASNTRQGADEQFF.

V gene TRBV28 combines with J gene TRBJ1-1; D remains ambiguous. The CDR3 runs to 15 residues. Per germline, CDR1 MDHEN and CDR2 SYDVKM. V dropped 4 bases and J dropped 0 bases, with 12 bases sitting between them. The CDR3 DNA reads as TGTGCCAGCAGTTCGCTTGGAGGGTTGAACACTGAAGCTTTCTTT. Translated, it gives CASSSLGGLNTEAFF.

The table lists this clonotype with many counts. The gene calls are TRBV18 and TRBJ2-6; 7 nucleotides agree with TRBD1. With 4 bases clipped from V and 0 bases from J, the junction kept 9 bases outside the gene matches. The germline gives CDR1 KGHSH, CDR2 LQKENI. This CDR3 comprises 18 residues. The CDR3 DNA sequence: TGTGCCAGCTCACAATGGACAGGCCTCAGCTCTGGGGCCAACGTCCTGACTTTC. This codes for CASSQWTGLSSGANVLTF. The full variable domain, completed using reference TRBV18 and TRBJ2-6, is NAGVMQNPRHLVRRRGQEARLRCSPMKGHSHVYWYRQLPEEGLKFMVYLQKENIIDESGMPKERFSAEFPKEGPSILRIQQVVRGDSAAYFCASSQWTGLSSGANVLTFGAGSRLTVL.